This is a list of T cell receptor beta chains from one sample in a study of blood T cell repertoires in COVID-19. Here immunoSEQ multiplex PCR was the method, and the copy in TCRdb shows in-frame clones only, minus some. The sample consists of 80,000 to 100,000 clones, around 87% of them appearing once. Sequencing was performed on peripheral blood. Receptors were obtained from a woman between 45 and 60 years old with active or convalescent COVID-19. CDR3s include the opening cysteine and the closing phenylalanine or tryptophan. D genes are given only for firm matches. A row's size may be missing; if present it is once, few, many or a size class.

V gene: TRBV27; D gene: TRBD1; clone size: NA; J gene: TRBJ1-2; CDR3 protein: CASSFRGLRDRANYGYTF; CDR3 DNA: TGTGCCAGCAGTTTTAGGGGCCTCCGGGACAGGGCTAACTATGGCTACACCTTC
V gene: TRBV18; D gene: NA; clone size: NA; J gene: TRBJ2-7; CDR3 protein: CASSPFGLEQYF; CDR3 DNA: TGTGCCAGCTCACCATTTGGACTCGAGCAGTACTTC
V gene: TRBV16; D gene: TRBD2; clone size: NA; J gene: TRBJ2-5; CDR3 protein: CASSRVAGGQETQYF; CDR3 DNA: TGTGCCAGCAGCCGAGTAGCGGGGGGCCAAGAGACCCAGTACTTC
V gene: TRBV18; D gene: NA; clone size: NA; J gene: TRBJ2-5; CDR3 protein: CASSPPAVATQYF; CDR3 DNA: TGTGCCAGCTCACCACCTGCTGTGGCGACCCAGTACTTC
V gene: TRBV11-2; D gene: TRBD1; clone size: NA; J gene: TRBJ2-2; CDR3 protein: CASTPRGRRDTGELFF; CDR3 DNA: TGTGCCAGCACCCCGAGGGGGCGCCGGGATACCGGGGAGCTGTTTTTT
V gene: TRBV5-1; D gene: NA; clone size: NA; J gene: TRBJ2-2; CDR3 protein: CASSLDSSNTGELFF; CDR3 DNA: TGCGCCAGCAGCTTGGACAGCTCGAACACCGGGGAGCTGTTTTTT
V gene: TRBV4-3; D gene: TRBD1; clone size: NA; J gene: TRBJ2-1; CDR3 protein: CASSPGDRGYEQFF; CDR3 DNA: TGCGCCAGCAGCCCCGGGGACAGGGGCTATGAGCAGTTCTTC
V gene: TRBV7-6; D gene: TRBD2; clone size: NA; J gene: TRBJ2-2; CDR3 protein: CASSSGLAGGPGELFF; CDR3 DNA: TGTGCCAGCAGCTCGGGACTAGCGGGGGGACCCGGGGAGCTGTTTTTT
V gene: TRBV5-1; D gene: TRBD1; clone size: NA; J gene: TRBJ1-1; CDR3 protein: CASSGWTGQNTEAFF; CDR3 DNA: TGCGCCAGCAGCGGGTGGACAGGGCAGAACACTGAAGCTTTCTTT
V gene: TRBV6-4; D gene: NA; clone size: NA; J gene: TRBJ1-2; CDR3 protein: CASSASGVYGYTF; CDR3 DNA: TGTGCCAGCAGTGCATCAGGGGTCTATGGCTACACCTTC
V gene: TRBV5-4; D gene: TRBD2; clone size: NA; J gene: TRBJ2-1; CDR3 protein: CASRPGGYNEQFF; CDR3 DNA: TGTGCCAGCAGGCCGGGGGGTTACAATGAGCAGTTCTTC
V gene: TRBV6-5; D gene: TRBD1; clone size: NA; J gene: TRBJ1-6; CDR3 protein: CASSSPDRGYNSPLHF; CDR3 DNA: TGTGCCAGCAGTTCCCCGGACAGGGGATATAATTCACCCCTCCACTTT
V gene: TRBV30; D gene: NA; clone size: NA; J gene: TRBJ2-1; CDR3 protein: CAWAVGANNEQFF; CDR3 DNA: TGTGCCTGGGCCGTAGGGGCGAACAATGAGCAGTTCTTC
V gene: TRBV7-9; D gene: NA; clone size: once; J gene: TRBJ1-5; CDR3 protein: CASSLGAGQYQPQHF; CDR3 DNA: TGTGCCAGCAGCTTAGGTGCAGGACAATATCAGCCCCAGCATTTT
V gene: TRBV4-2; D gene: NA; clone size: few; J gene: TRBJ1-1; CDR3 protein: CASSQPSWNTEAFF; CDR3 DNA: TGTGCCAGCAGCCAACCCTCTTGGAACACTGAAGCTTTCTTT
V gene: TRBV7-2; D gene: TRBD1; clone size: NA; J gene: TRBJ1-5; CDR3 protein: CASGPTGQFNQPQHF; CDR3 DNA: TGTGCCAGCGGTCCGACGGGACAGTTCAATCAGCCCCAGCATTTT
V gene: TRBV19; D gene: NA; clone size: NA; J gene: TRBJ2-1; CDR3 protein: CASSISSALEEFF; CDR3 DNA: TGTGCCAGTAGTATCTCGTCGGCGCTGGAGGAGTTCTTC
V gene: TRBV12-3/TRBV12-4; D gene: NA; clone size: NA; J gene: TRBJ1-5; CDR3 protein: CASSQGSDQPQHF; CDR3 DNA: TGTGCCAGCAGCCAGGGGTCGGACCAGCCCCAGCATTTT
V gene: TRBV27; D gene: NA; clone size: NA; J gene: TRBJ1-5; CDR3 protein: CASSLRGGNQPQHF; CDR3 DNA: TGTGCCAGCAGTCTACGGGGGGGCAATCAGCCCCAGCATTTT
V gene: TRBV6-5; D gene: TRBD1; clone size: once; J gene: TRBJ1-1; CDR3 protein: CASSQRGLEAFF; CDR3 DNA: TGTGCCAGCAGTCAGAGGGGGCTTGAAGCTTTCTTT
V gene: TRBV19; D gene: NA; clone size: NA; J gene: TRBJ2-1; CDR3 protein: CASSPPVGEQFF; CDR3 DNA: TGTGCCAGTAGTCCCCCAGTTGGTGAGCAGTTCTTC
V gene: TRBV9; D gene: NA; clone size: NA; J gene: TRBJ2-2; CDR3 protein: CASSAADSRTGELFF; CDR3 DNA: TGTGCCAGCAGCGCGGCGGACAGCAGAACCGGGGAGCTGTTTTTT
V gene: TRBV28; D gene: NA; clone size: NA; J gene: TRBJ1-1; CDR3 protein: CASSQQEWNTEAFF; CDR3 DNA: TGTGCCAGCAGTCAACAGGAGTGGAACACTGAAGCTTTCTTT
V gene: TRBV6-5; D gene: NA; clone size: NA; J gene: TRBJ1-3; CDR3 protein: CAIRTVDGNTIYF; CDR3 DNA: TGTGCCATCCGGACAGTCGATGGAAACACCATATATTTT
V gene: TRBV6-6; D gene: NA; clone size: NA; J gene: TRBJ1-2; CDR3 protein: CASSASGHSYGYTF; CDR3 DNA: TGTGCCAGCAGCGCAAGTGGGCACAGCTATGGCTACACCTTC
V gene: TRBV19; D gene: NA; clone size: NA; J gene: TRBJ2-7; CDR3 protein: CATSQGHEQYF; CDR3 DNA: TGTGCCACTTCCCAGGGCCACGAGCAGTACTTC
V gene: TRBV6-1; D gene: TRBD1; clone size: NA; J gene: TRBJ1-2; CDR3 protein: CASSVSGTGGSNYGYTF; CDR3 DNA: TGTGCCAGCAGTGTTTCCGGGACAGGGGGCTCTAACTATGGCTACACCTTC
V gene: TRBV2; D gene: TRBD1; clone size: NA; J gene: TRBJ1-2; CDR3 protein: CASIRTGPGYTF; CDR3 DNA: TGTGCCAGCATAAGGACAGGGCCCGGCTACACCTTC
V gene: TRBV27; D gene: TRBD1; clone size: NA; J gene: TRBJ2-3; CDR3 protein: CASSRGQGARTQKYF; CDR3 DNA: TGTGCCAGCAGTCGCGGACAGGGGGCGCGTACCCAGAAGTATTTT
V gene: TRBV19; D gene: NA; clone size: NA; J gene: TRBJ2-1; CDR3 protein: CASSIGQSSYNEQFF; CDR3 DNA: TGTGCCAGTAGTATAGGACAGAGCTCCTACAATGAGCAGTTCTTC
V gene: TRBV23-1; D gene: NA; clone size: NA; J gene: TRBJ2-7; CDR3 protein: CASSQSSRVRGEQYF; CDR3 DNA: TGCGCCAGCAGTCAATCAAGCAGGGTAAGAGGCGAGCAGTACTTC
V gene: TRBV30; D gene: TRBD1; clone size: NA; J gene: TRBJ1-6; CDR3 protein: CAWSIPGQGNSPLHF; CDR3 DNA: TGTGCCTGGAGTATTCCGGGACAGGGGAATTCACCCCTCCACTTT
V gene: TRBV5-1; D gene: NA; clone size: NA; J gene: TRBJ1-5; CDR3 protein: CASSLDTGVLPQHF; CDR3 DNA: TGCGCCAGCAGCTTGGATACCGGGGTTTTGCCCCAGCATTTT
V gene: TRBV7-9; D gene: TRBD1; clone size: once; J gene: TRBJ1-2; CDR3 protein: CASRPGQGASGYTF; CDR3 DNA: TGTGCCAGCAGGCCGGGACAGGGGGCGTCTGGCTACACCTTC
V gene: TRBV18; D gene: NA; clone size: NA; J gene: TRBJ1-4; CDR3 protein: CASSLTADNEKLFF; CDR3 DNA: TGTGCCAGCTCACTGACAGCAGATAATGAAAAACTGTTTTTT
V gene: TRBV7-2; D gene: TRBD2; clone size: NA; J gene: TRBJ2-7; CDR3 protein: CASSVAGEGEQYF; CDR3 DNA: TGTGCCAGCAGCGTAGCGGGGGAGGGCGAGCAGTACTTC
V gene: TRBV6-5; D gene: TRBD1; clone size: NA; J gene: TRBJ1-2; CDR3 protein: CASSYPTGGFYGYTF; CDR3 DNA: TGTGCCAGCAGTTACCCTACAGGGGGCTTCTATGGCTACACCTTC
V gene: TRBV29-1; D gene: TRBD2; clone size: NA; J gene: TRBJ2-1; CDR3 protein: CSAGLADNEQFF; CDR3 DNA: TGCAGCGCCGGACTAGCCGACAATGAGCAGTTCTTC
V gene: TRBV6-2/TRBV6-3; D gene: NA; clone size: NA; J gene: TRBJ2-5; CDR3 protein: CASSDARRGTQYF; CDR3 DNA: TGTGCCAGCAGTGATGCGAGGAGGGGCACCCAGTACTTC
V gene: TRBV21-1; D gene: NA; clone size: NA; J gene: TRBJ1-1; CDR3 protein: CASSKPPAQVGKQGNTEAFF; CDR3 DNA: TGTGCCAGCAGCAAACCACCGGCCCAGGTGGGGAAGCAGGGGAACACTGAAGCTTTCTTT
V gene: TRBV6-2/TRBV6-3; D gene: TRBD1; clone size: few; J gene: TRBJ1-6; CDR3 protein: CASSSPGTGNSPLHF; CDR3 DNA: TGTGCCAGCAGTTCGCCCGGGACAGGGAATTCACCCCTCCACTTT
V gene: TRBV27; D gene: TRBD1; clone size: NA; J gene: TRBJ1-1; CDR3 protein: CASSQQGRTEAFF; CDR3 DNA: TGTGCCAGCAGTCAACAGGGGCGGACTGAAGCTTTCTTT
V gene: TRBV9; D gene: TRBD1; clone size: NA; J gene: TRBJ1-2; CDR3 protein: CASSVGTGPNYGYTF; CDR3 DNA: TGTGCCAGCAGCGTAGGGACAGGCCCTAACTATGGCTACACCTTC
V gene: TRBV14; D gene: NA; clone size: NA; J gene: TRBJ1-1; CDR3 protein: CASSQNLGLTEAFF; CDR3 DNA: TGTGCCAGCAGCCAAAACCTCGGACTCACTGAAGCTTTCTTT
V gene: TRBV6-5; D gene: TRBD1; clone size: few; J gene: TRBJ1-4; CDR3 protein: CASRPSGGQEKLFF; CDR3 DNA: TGTGCCAGCAGACCGTCAGGGGGCCAGGAAAAACTGTTTTTT
V gene: TRBV10-3; D gene: TRBD1; clone size: NA; J gene: TRBJ1-2; CDR3 protein: CAISAGTGGPRDTF; CDR3 DNA: TGTGCCATCAGCGCCGGGACAGGGGGCCCCCGTGACACCTTC
V gene: TRBV3-1/TRBV3-2; D gene: NA; clone size: NA; J gene: TRBJ2-5; CDR3 protein: CASSQDAPGQGAQYF; CDR3 DNA: TGTGCCAGCAGCCAAGATGCCCCAGGGCAAGGGGCCCAGTACTTC
V gene: TRBV4-3; D gene: NA; clone size: NA; J gene: TRBJ2-6; CDR3 protein: CASSQVLVSLGQSGANVLTF; CDR3 DNA: TGCGCCAGCAGCCAAGTTCTAGTGTCGCTAGGCCAGTCTGGGGCCAACGTCCTGACTTTC
V gene: TRBV13; D gene: NA; clone size: NA; J gene: TRBJ1-6; CDR3 protein: CASSLGPSNSPLHF; CDR3 DNA: TGTGCCAGCAGCTTAGGACCTAGTAATTCACCCCTCCACTTT
V gene: TRBV10-3; D gene: TRBD2; clone size: NA; J gene: TRBJ2-7; CDR3 protein: CAISESNWSGGEQYF; CDR3 DNA: TGTGCCATCAGTGAGTCGAATTGGTCCGGGGGGGAGCAGTACTTC
V gene: TRBV12-3/TRBV12-4; D gene: NA; clone size: few; J gene: TRBJ1-1; CDR3 protein: CASSLYKYTEAFF; CDR3 DNA: TGTGCCAGCAGTCTTTACAAGTACACTGAAGCTTTCTTT
V gene: TRBV29-1; D gene: NA; clone size: NA; J gene: TRBJ1-1; CDR3 protein: CSEDSGFF; CDR3 DNA: TGCAGCGAGGACTCTGGGTTCTTT
V gene: TRBV20-1; D gene: NA; clone size: NA; J gene: TRBJ2-1; CDR3 protein: CSVRGNEQFF; CDR3 DNA: TGCAGTGTAAGGGGCAATGAGCAGTTCTTC
V gene: TRBV7-8; D gene: TRBD2; clone size: NA; J gene: TRBJ2-5; CDR3 protein: CASSFFGAGGLQETQYF; CDR3 DNA: TGTGCCAGCAGCTTTTTTGGAGCGGGGGGGTTACAAGAGACCCAGTACTTC
V gene: TRBV11-1; D gene: TRBD1; clone size: NA; J gene: TRBJ2-5; CDR3 protein: CASTLTGEETQYF; CDR3 DNA: TGTGCCAGCACCTTGACAGGGGAAGAGACCCAGTACTTC
V gene: TRBV18; D gene: NA; clone size: once; J gene: TRBJ2-7; CDR3 protein: CASSPQQGQGPYEQYF; CDR3 DNA: TGTGCCAGCTCACCACAGCAGGGGCAGGGGCCCTACGAGCAGTACTTC
V gene: TRBV11-3; D gene: NA; clone size: NA; J gene: TRBJ2-5; CDR3 protein: CASSSRTKAETQYF; CDR3 DNA: TGTGCCAGCAGCTCCCGGACTAAGGCAGAGACCCAGTACTTC
V gene: TRBV9; D gene: TRBD2; clone size: NA; J gene: TRBJ2-5; CDR3 protein: CASSVRPGGEETQYF; CDR3 DNA: TGTGCCAGCAGCGTCCGTCCGGGGGGGGAAGAGACCCAGTACTTC
V gene: TRBV7-6; D gene: TRBD2; clone size: once; J gene: TRBJ2-1; CDR3 protein: CASSEPTSGGAGHEQFF; CDR3 DNA: TGTGCCAGCAGCGAACCAACTAGCGGGGGGGCAGGTCATGAGCAGTTCTTC
V gene: TRBV4-1; D gene: NA; clone size: NA; J gene: TRBJ1-5; CDR3 protein: CASSQDKFQPQHF; CDR3 DNA: TGCGCCAGCAGCCAAGATAAATTTCAGCCCCAGCATTTT